This T cell receptor beta chain originates from a study of cytomegalovirus exposure and HLA in healthy donors. Trimming pared 4 bases from V and 0 bases from J, leaving 12 bases between. The CDR3 runs to 15 residues. The germline V gene encodes CDR1 SGHTA and CDR2 FQGNSA. Researchers ran the PCR with 60 Vbeta and 13 Jbeta primers. Generated by immunoSEQ multiplex PCR, the TCRdb table keeps only in-frame clones and is missing some. The sample records 150,000 to 200,000 clones, approximately 78% being singletons. Likely unrecorded immune exposures existed in these nominally healthy donors. The clonotype was recovered from a male donor in good health and CMV-seropositive. V and J are TRBV7-2 and TRBJ1-1; D might be TRBD1 (5 bases). Sequencing was carried out using PBMCs. In nucleotides, the CDR3 is TGTGCCAGCAGCTCCTTCGGGGGATTGAACACTGAAGCTTTCTTT. Its translation: CASSSFGGLNTEAFF.